This TCR beta chain was captured in a study of blood T cell repertoires in COVID-19. Turning to the study itself: Donors in the United States, Italy and Spain gave samples during acute or convalescent COVID-19.

Per germline, CDR1 MNHEY and CDR2 SMNVEV (reference sequence). The CDR3 totals 16 residues. With V trimmed by 0 bases and J by 2 bases, 5 bases remained unmatched. The assay was immunoSEQ multiplex PCR, and TCRdb's table has in-frame clones only and misses some. The sample includes just over 300,000 clones, roughly 89% of them seen just once. Patients from Seattle were sampled longitudinally, starting during active infection. Sequenced input: peripheral blood. The rearrangement uses TRBV27 and TRBJ2-3, with TRBD1 identical over 7 bases. This clonotype was sampled from a woman aged 25 to 39 with COVID-19, enrolled during active disease. The CDR3 here is CASSLSGDSFTDTQYF. CDR3 DNA: TGTGCCAGCAGTTTATCCGGGGACAGTTTCACAGATACGCAGTATTTT.